A single TCR beta chain is shown here with its context. The antigen is not known. The data belong to a study of OX40 agonist ivuxolimab in advanced cancers. Findings of the study overall: Also showing low normalized T-cell clonal expansion were some of the nonresponders.

V lost 0 bases, J lost 5 bases, and 8 bases lay in between. This CDR3 comprises 14 residues. Germline CDR1 SGHTA, CDR2 FQGTGA. Profiled with immunoSEQ multiplex PCR; TCRdb holds only in-frame clones, not every one. Seen here are tens of thousands of clones, around 90% observed once, and the top ten hold approximately 0.49%. V gene TRBV7-3 combines with J gene TRBJ2-1; D unresolved. The specimen comprised CD4+ or CD8+ T cells sorted from blood, sampled in a trial of the OX40 agonist ivuxolimab. This clonotype was obtained from an adult with an advanced solid tumor such as melanoma, head and neck, liver or kidney cancer. The CDR3 spells CASSLTGLNNEQFF. Here the CDR3 DNA reads TGTGCCAGCAGCTTAACTGGGCTAAACAATGAGCAGTTCTTC.